What follows describes a single T cell receptor beta chain. Its antigen is still unknown. The germline gives CDR1 ENHRY, CDR2 SYGVKD. V shed 6 bases, J shed 10 bases, and the junction held 3 bases outside the gene matches. This CDR3 is 12 amino acids long. PCR used 60 Vbeta primers and 13 Jbeta primers. Sequencing used immunoSEQ multiplex PCR; TCRdb keeps in-frame clones, though not all of them. Here the sample spans about 120,000 clones, around 67% being singletons. The data are from a study of cytomegalovirus exposure and HLA in healthy donors. In the study overall: In terms of ancestry, the Caucasian-associated cluster contained about 80% of the roughly 400 genotyped donors. Study findings and constraints: The study assumed roughly uniform donor sequencing depth for presence/absence analyses.

The gene calls are TRBV10-3 and TRBJ2-1, with 10 bases that match TRBD2. The clonotype comes from a woman in her thirties or forties in good health and CMV-seronegative. Sequencing input: PBMCs. CDR3 loop: CAIRPSGGEQFF. The CDR3 DNA follows: TGTGCCATCAGACCTAGCGGGGGAGAGCAGTTCTTC.